Below are 2 T cell receptor beta chains sequenced from a single sample in a study of blood T cell repertoires in COVID-19. Generated by immunoSEQ multiplex PCR, the TCRdb table keeps only in-frame clones and is missing some. This sample carries approximately 260,000 clones, approximately 82% of them seen once, and the ten largest clones take roughly 4.6%. Sequencing input: peripheral blood. Receptors were obtained from a man between 60 and 75 years old who had recovered from COVID-19.

The chain is built from TRBV7-2 and TRBJ2-7, with TRBD1 identical over 7 bases. CDR3 length equals 15 residues. Germline lookup yields CDR1 SGHTA and CDR2 FQGNSA. Trimming at V came to 5 bases and at J to 2 bases, leaving 9 bases not matched to a gene. The CDR3 sequence: CASSKSQGTPYEQYF. The DNA for the CDR3 is TGTGCCAGCAGCAAATCACAGGGGACCCCCTACGAGCAGTACTTC.

Only a few counts were recorded for this clone. The genes are TRBV4-1 and TRBJ1-4; 7 positions match TRBD1. The CDR3 runs to 17 residues. Germline CDR1 MGHRA, CDR2 YSYEKL. V lost 2 bases and J lost 0; bases outside the gene matches: 6. CDR3 sequence reads: CASSQKGQHATNEKLFF. The CDR3, as DNA: TGCGCCAGCAGCCAAAAGGGACAGCACGCAACTAATGAAAAACTGTTTTTT.